This T cell receptor (beta chain) was captured in a study of identical twins. Study-level points and caveats: Part of the zero-insertion signal could reflect confounding by invariant MAIT and iNKT cells. In cord blood, abundant beta clonotypes had fewer insertions; memory showed no trend. Twins shared out-of-frame alpha sequences with excess low generation probability.

Note on this clonotype: Its antigen remains unknown.

The germline V gene encodes CDR1 LGHNA and CDR2 YNFKEQ. The CDR3 extends over 19 amino acids. The V segment lost 4 bases and the J segment 5 bases; nucleotides outside the gene matches: 20. A universal primer site was added by template switching, and unique molecular identifiers were carried by the cDNA. TCRdb used MiXCR to reprocess the 5' RACE reads, holding one entry per CDR3 protein. The table includes about 220,000 distinct CDR3 sequences, around 8.1% detected once. The sample was also reused in another study, on yellow fever vaccine responses in identical twins.

The specimen was memory (CD45RO+) T cells sorted from blood. The receptor was derived from a woman aged 18-29 years in good health. The J gene is TRBJ2-5, the V gene TRBV4-2; 9 nucleotides align to TRBD2. CDR3 nucleotides: TGTGCCAGCAGCCGCCAAAGGGCTAGGGCGCGGGGGGGCTGGGAGACCCAGTACTTC. Protein: CASSRQRARARGGWETQYF.